One TCR beta chain is described in this entry. These data belong to a study of T cell changes during pregnancy in multiple sclerosis. Deletions cut 4 bases from V and 1 base from J, with 15 bases between. In germline, CDR1 is ENHRY, CDR2 SYGVKD. The CDR3 consists of 16 residues. TCRdb's table, derived via immunoSEQ multiplex PCR, lists solely in-frame clones and lacks some. Altogether tens of thousands of clones are present, 85% to 95% being singletons, with the ten largest covering 1%. The chain joins TRBV10-3 to TRBJ2-3; D may be TRBD1 (6 bases). The sequence derives from a female donor with multiple sclerosis, enrolled in a pregnancy study. Sequencing was performed on peripheral blood, taken in the first trimester of pregnancy. CDR3 DNA: TGTGCCATCAGTGCTTCCAGGGGAGTGGGCACAGATACGCAGTATTTT. The encoded protein is CAISASRGVGTDTQYF.